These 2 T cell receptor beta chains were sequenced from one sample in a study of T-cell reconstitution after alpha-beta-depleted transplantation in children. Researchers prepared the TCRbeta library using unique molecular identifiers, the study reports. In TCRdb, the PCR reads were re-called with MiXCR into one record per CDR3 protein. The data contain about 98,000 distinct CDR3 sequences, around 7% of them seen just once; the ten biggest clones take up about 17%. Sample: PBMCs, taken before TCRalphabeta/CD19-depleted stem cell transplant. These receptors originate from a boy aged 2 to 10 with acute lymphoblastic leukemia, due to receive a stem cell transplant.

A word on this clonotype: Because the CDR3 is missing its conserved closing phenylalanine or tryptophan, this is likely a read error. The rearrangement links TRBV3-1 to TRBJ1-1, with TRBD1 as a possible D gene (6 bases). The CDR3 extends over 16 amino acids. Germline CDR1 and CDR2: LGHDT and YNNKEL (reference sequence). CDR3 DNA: TGTGCCAGCAGCCAAGATGCAGGGGTGGTGAATACTGAAGCTTTCTGT. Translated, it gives CASSQDAGVVNTEAFC.

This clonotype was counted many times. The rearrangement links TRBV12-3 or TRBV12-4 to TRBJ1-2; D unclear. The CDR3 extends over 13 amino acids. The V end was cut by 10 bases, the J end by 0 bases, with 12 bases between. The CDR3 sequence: CATTPSTNYGYTF. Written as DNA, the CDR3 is TGTGCCACCACACCCAGTACTAACTATGGCTACACCTTC.